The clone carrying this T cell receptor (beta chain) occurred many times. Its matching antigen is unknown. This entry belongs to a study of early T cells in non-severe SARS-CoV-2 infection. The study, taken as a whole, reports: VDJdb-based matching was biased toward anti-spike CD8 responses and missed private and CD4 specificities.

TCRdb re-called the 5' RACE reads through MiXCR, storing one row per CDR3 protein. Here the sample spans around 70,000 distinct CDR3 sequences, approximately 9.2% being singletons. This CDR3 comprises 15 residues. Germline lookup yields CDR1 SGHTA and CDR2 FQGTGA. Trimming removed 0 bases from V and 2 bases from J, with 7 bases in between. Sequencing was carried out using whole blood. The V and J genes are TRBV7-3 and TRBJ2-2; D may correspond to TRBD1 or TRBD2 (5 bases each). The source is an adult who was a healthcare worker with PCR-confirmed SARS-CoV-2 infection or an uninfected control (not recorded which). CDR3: CASSLTGDNTGELFF. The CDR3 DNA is TGTGCCAGCAGCTTAACAGGGGACAACACCGGGGAGCTGTTTTTT.